This T cell receptor beta chain stems from a study of T cell repertoires in cytomegalovirus infection. Looking at the study overall: Public TCR beta signatures indicated both CMV infection and matching HLA type. Regarding the study as a whole: Cumulative frequency of public TCR beta families picked out carriers of CMV plus the relevant HLA. Clonotype analysis showed dominance of the ex vivo response by HLA-C-restricted CMV-specific TCR beta clonotypes.

Comment on this clonotype: The antigen is unknown.

MiXCR, run by TCRdb on the reads, gives a single entry per CDR3 protein. The data contain just under 550,000 distinct CDR3 sequences, about 30% of them singletons. Sequencing was performed on PBMCs. The TCR comes from a human donor in good health (CMV status not recorded). Some clones in this sample may be carry-over from other donors' samples.

CDR3 nucleotide sequence: TGTGCCAGCAATGTAGCGGGAGGGCTATACAATGAGCAGTTCTTC. This gives the protein CASNVAGGLYNEQFF. The chain links TRBV28 to TRBJ2-1, with 11 bases aligning to TRBD2. With V trimmed by 7 bases and J by 4 bases, 6 bases remained unmatched. The V gene's germline CDR1 is MDHEN and CDR2 SYDVKM. The CDR3 runs to 15 residues.